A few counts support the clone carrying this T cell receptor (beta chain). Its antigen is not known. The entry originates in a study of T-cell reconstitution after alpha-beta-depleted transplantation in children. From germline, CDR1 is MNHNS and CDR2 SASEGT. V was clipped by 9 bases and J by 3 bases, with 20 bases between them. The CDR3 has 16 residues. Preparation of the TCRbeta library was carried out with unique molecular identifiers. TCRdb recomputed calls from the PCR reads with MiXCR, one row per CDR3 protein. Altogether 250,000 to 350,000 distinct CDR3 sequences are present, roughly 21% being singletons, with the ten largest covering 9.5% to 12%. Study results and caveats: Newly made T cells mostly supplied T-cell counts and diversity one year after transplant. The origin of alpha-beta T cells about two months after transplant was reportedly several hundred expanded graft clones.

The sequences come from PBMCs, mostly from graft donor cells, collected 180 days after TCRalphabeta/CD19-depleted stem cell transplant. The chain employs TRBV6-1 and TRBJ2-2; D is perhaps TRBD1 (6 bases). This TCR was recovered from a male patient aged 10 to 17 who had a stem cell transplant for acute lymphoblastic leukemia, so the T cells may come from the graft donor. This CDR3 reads CASIQGTSLYTGELFF. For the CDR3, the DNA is TGTGCCAGTATACAGGGCACCTCTCTCTACACCGGGGAGCTGTTTTTT.